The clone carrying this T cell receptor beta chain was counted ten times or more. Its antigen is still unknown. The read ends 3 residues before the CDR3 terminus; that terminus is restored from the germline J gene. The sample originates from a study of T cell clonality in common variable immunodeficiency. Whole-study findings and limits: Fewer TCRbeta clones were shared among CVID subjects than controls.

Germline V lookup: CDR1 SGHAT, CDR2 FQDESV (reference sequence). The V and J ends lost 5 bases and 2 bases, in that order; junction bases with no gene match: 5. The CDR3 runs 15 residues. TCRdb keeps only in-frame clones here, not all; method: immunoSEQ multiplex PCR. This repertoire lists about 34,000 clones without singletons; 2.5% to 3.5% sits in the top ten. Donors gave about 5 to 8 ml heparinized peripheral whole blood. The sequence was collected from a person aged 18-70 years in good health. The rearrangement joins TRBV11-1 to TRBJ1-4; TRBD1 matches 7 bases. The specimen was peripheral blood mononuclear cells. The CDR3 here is CASSRQGGTNEKLFF. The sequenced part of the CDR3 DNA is TGTGCCAGCAGCCGACAGGGAGGGACTAATGAAAAA.